What follows are 3 T cell receptor beta chains derived from one specimen sequenced in a study of T cell repertoires in cytomegalovirus infection. TCRdb called the reads again in MiXCR, with one record for every CDR3 protein. The data hold about 130,000 distinct CDR3 sequences, with roughly 9% observed a single time. Sample: PBMCs. All receptors come from a human donor in good health (CMV status not recorded). Some clones in this sample may be carry-over from other donors' samples.

The sample holds many counts of this clonotype. This rearrangement joins TRBV7-2 to TRBJ1-3; 10 positions agree with TRBD1. V shed 1 base, J shed 3 bases, and the junction held 3 bases outside the gene matches. There are 16 residues in the CDR3. The V gene's germline CDR1 is SGHTA and CDR2 FQGNSA. The CDR3 nucleotides are TGTGCCAGCAGCTTAGATGGGACAGGGGTTGGAAACACCATATATTTT. Protein: CASSLDGTGVGNTIYF.

This clonotype occurred many times. The chain uses TRBV12-5 and TRBJ2-7; D is possibly TRBD1 (6 bases). Germline V CDR1 and CDR2: LGHNT, FRNRAP. V lost 7 bases and J 7 bases, leaving 23 bases between the germline ends. The CDR3 is 15 residues long. For the CDR3, the DNA is TGTGCTAGTGACAACCCCGGGACACCCCCAGGGGAGCAGTACTTC. It encodes CASDNPGTPPGEQYF.

In its sample, this clonotype was seen many times. V gene TRBV19 combines with J gene TRBJ1-1; D perhaps matches TRBD1 (6 bases). CDR1 and CDR2 (germline): LNHDA, SQIVND (reference sequence). The germline V and J ends were trimmed by 5 bases and 1 base, with 11 bases remaining between them. This CDR3 region has 14 residues. This chain's CDR3 is CASSPGTPNTEAFF. The CDR3 DNA sequence: TGTGCCAGTAGTCCCGGGACACCGAACACTGAAGCTTTCTTT.